What follows describes a single T cell receptor beta chain. Data came from immunoSEQ multiplex PCR; TCRdb stores just in-frame clones and leaves some out. The sample includes 3,400 or so clones, 70% to 90% of them seen just once. The data are from a study of chemoradiotherapy in HPV16-positive cancers. Germline V CDR1 and CDR2: PRHDT, FYEKMQ (reference sequence). The CDR3 is 16 residues long. V was cut by 5 bases and J by 0 bases, with 14 bases left in between. The origin of this receptor is a human donor with HPV-associated anogenital cancer. The sequences come from tumor tissue, collected from a patient who underwent chemoradiotherapy. The V and J genes are TRBV13 and TRBJ1-3; TRBD1 might be the D (5 bases). The chain's CDR3 is CASSRGGDPSGNTIYF. The CDR3 nucleotides read TGTGCCAGCAGCCGGGGGGGGGACCCCTCTGGAAACACCATATATTTT.